A single sample is the source of the 14 T cell receptor beta chains below, sequenced in a study of cytomegalovirus exposure and HLA in healthy donors. Researchers ran the PCR with 60 Vbeta and 13 Jbeta primers. Assay: immunoSEQ multiplex PCR; the TCRdb copy retains only in-frame clones and omits some. The sample shows 100,000 to 150,000 clones, about a sixth of them seen only once. The sequencing input was PBMCs. The source of these receptors is a female donor in good health and CMV-seropositive.

This clone was seen a handful of times. The genes are TRBV10-2 and TRBJ1-5; 8 bases are a match to TRBD1. V lost 5 bases and J lost 5; bases outside the gene matches: 8. Germline CDR1 reads WSHSY; CDR2 reads SAAADI. This CDR3 region has 15 residues. The CDR3 bases are TGCGCCAGCAGTACACTTCAGGGGGCGCATCAGCCCCAGCATTTT. Translated, it gives CASSTLQGAHQPQHF.

The rearrangement joins TRBV5-6 to TRBJ1-6, with a weak D call TRBD1 (6 bases). This CDR3 has 14 amino acids. The germline CDR1 and CDR2 sequences are SGHDT and YYEEEE. V was shortened by 2 bases and J by 9 bases, with 12 bases between the two germline ends. CDR3 DNA: TGTGCCAGCAGCTTTCTGCCAGGGGCTTCACCCCTCCACTTT. Protein product: CASSFLPGASPLHF. Combining the CDR3 with reference TRBV5-6 and TRBJ1-6 gives the whole variable domain DAGVTQSPTHLIKTRGQQVTLRCSPKSGHDTVSWYQQALGQGPQFIFQYYEEEERQRGNFPDRFSGHQFPNYSSELNVNALLLGDSALYLCASSFLPGASPLHFGNGTRLTVT.

V usage is TRBV10-3 and J usage is TRBJ2-3, with 8 bases that match TRBD1. Trimming took 6 bases from V and 2 from J; bases not matched to a gene: 7. The CDR3 has 15 residues. Germline V gene lookup returns CDR1 ENHRY and CDR2 SYGVKD. The CDR3 bases are TGTGCCATCAGCCAACAGGACAGGGCCACAGATACGCAGTATTTT. Its protein product is CAISQQDRATDTQYF.

The chain links TRBV6-5 to TRBJ2-5, with TRBD2 matching 7 bases. This CDR3 comprises 14 residues. Trimming took 3 bases from V and 5 from J; bases not matched to a gene: 6. Germline V CDR1 and CDR2: MNHEY, SVGAGI. This chain's CDR3 is CASSYGTNGETQYF. CDR3 nucleotides: TGTGCCAGCAGTTATGGGACTAATGGGGAGACCCAGTACTTC.

This clone was seen a handful of times. The chain couples TRBV7-2 to TRBJ1-4, with D possibly TRBD1 on 6 matching bases. Per germline, CDR1 SGHTA and CDR2 FQGNSA. With 4 bases removed from V and 5 bases from J, the gap between germline ends came to 20 bases. This CDR3 has 17 residues. The chain's CDR3 is CASSSTLGQQQNEKLFF. The CDR3 region has the DNA TGTGCCAGCAGCTCCACGCTCGGACAGCAACAAAATGAAAAACTGTTTTTT.

The rearrangement uses TRBV12-5 and TRBJ1-2; D uncertain. Germline loops: CDR1 LGHNT, CDR2 FRNRAP. Trimming took 6 bases from V and 2 from J, leaving 7 bases between them. The CDR3 covers 12 residues. The CDR3 here is CASGPGNYGYTF. DNA of the CDR3: TGTGCTAGTGGCCCGGGGAACTATGGCTACACCTTC.

The chain combines TRBV2 with TRBJ2-3; 15 bases fit TRBD2. The CDR3 covers 16 residues. Germline CDR1 and CDR2: SNHLY and FYNNEI. The ends lost 6 bases at V and 3 bases at J; junction bases unmatched: 4. CDR3 sequence: CASSSGLAGGTDTQYF. CDR3 sequence (DNA): TGTGCCAGCAGCTCCGGACTAGCGGGGGGGACAGATACGCAGTATTTT. Full variable domain (remainder filled in from reference TRBV2 and TRBJ2-3): EPEVTQTPSHQVTQMGQEVILRCVPISNHLYFYWYRQILGQKVEFLVSFYNNEISEKSEIFDDQFSVERPDGSNFTLKIRSTKLEDSAMYFCASSSGLAGGTDTQYFGPGTRLTVL.

This clone was seen a few times. J is TRBJ2-5 and V is TRBV5-1; 9 bases agree with TRBD2. With 4 bases clipped from V and 5 bases from J, the junction kept 6 bases outside the gene matches. The germline V gene encodes CDR1 SGHRS and CDR2 YFSETQ. This CDR3 contains 14 residues. This chain's CDR3 is CASSGSGRGETQYF. CDR3 coding DNA: TGCGCCAGCAGCGGTAGCGGGAGAGGGGAGACCCAGTACTTC.

This chain uses TRBV4-3 with TRBJ2-4, with D possibly TRBD1 on 5 matching bases. V lost 1 base, J lost 10 bases, and 11 bases lay in between. The CDR3 loop spans 13 amino acids. Per germline, CDR1 LGHNA and CDR2 YSLEER. The CDR3 nucleotides read TGCGCCAGCAGCCAAGCTGACAGAGAGATTCAGTACTTC. It yields the protein CASSQADREIQYF.

This clone was observed a handful of times. The chain recombines TRBV11-3 with TRBJ1-6; D unclear. The CDR3 has 13 amino acids. Trimming took off 0 bases at V and 7 bases at J, with 4 bases between the two ends. In germline, CDR1 is SGHNT, CDR2 YENEEA. CDR3 residues: CASSLDQNSPLHF. The DNA for the CDR3 is TGTGCCAGCAGCTTAGATCAGAATTCACCCCTCCACTTT.

The CDR3 region is CASSFDSSGANVLTF. The CDR3 bases are TGCGCCAGCAGCTTCGACAGCTCTGGGGCCAACGTCCTGACTTTC. J is TRBJ2-6 and V is TRBV4-3; weak D call: TRBD1 (5 bases). The V gene's germline CDR1 is LGHNA and CDR2 YSLEER. The V gene lost 5 bases and the J gene lost 0 bases, with 8 bases spanning the gap. This CDR3 region has 15 residues.

V and J are TRBV13 and TRBJ2-7; D unresolved. This CDR3 is built from 15 residues. Germline CDR1 reads PRHDT; CDR2 reads FYEKMQ (reference sequence). Trimming took off 4 bases at V and 3 bases at J, with 16 bases between the two ends. The chain's CDR3 is CASSSRSGFFYEQYF. The CDR3 DNA is TGTGCCAGCAGCTCCCGATCGGGTTTTTTCTACGAGCAGTACTTC.

The rearrangement uses TRBV2 and TRBJ2-1; possible D gene TRBD1, 7 bases. The germline V gene has CDR1 SNHLY and CDR2 FYNNEI. The length of the CDR3 is 15 residues. V was trimmed by 6 bases and J by 5 bases, leaving 17 bases between them. The CDR3 loop reads CASRGNRGGNNEQFF. The CDR3, as DNA: TGTGCCAGCAGGGGGAACAGGGGAGGAAACAATGAGCAGTTCTTC.

The J gene is TRBJ1-2, the V gene TRBV28; D gene uncertain. Germline V gene lookup returns CDR1 MDHEN and CDR2 SYDVKM. Trimming left V 10 bases short and J 4 bases short, with 16 bases between. The CDR3 totals 13 residues. This CDR3 reads CATQRLNGYGYTF. The DNA for the CDR3 is TGTGCCACCCAGAGGCTAAACGGCTATGGCTACACCTTC.